Listed below are T cell receptor beta chains from one sample, sequenced in a study of regulatory T cells in long-lasting Graves disease. MiXCR, run by TCRdb on the multiplex PCR reads, gives a single entry per CDR3 protein. This repertoire shows about 430,000 distinct CDR3 sequences, 15% found once; its top ten account for over 7%. This same sample was also part of a study on T cells in Graves' hyperthyroidism and ophthalmopathy.

Sample: peripheral blood mononuclear cells (PBMCs), taken at new diagnosis, from a patient treated with antithyroid drugs. These receptors were collected from a woman aged 40 to 50 with Graves disease. Both conserved end residues are trimmed from each CDR3.

v_call,j_call,cdr3_aa
TRBV6-2/TRBV6-3,TRBJ2-2,ASSYPSGRGAGELF
TRBV24-1,TRBJ2-5,ATKFRGVPQETQY
TRBV4-1,TRBJ1-4,ASSRVGSREKLF
TRBV2,TRBJ2-1,ASREKPYGYNEQF
TRBV19,TRBJ1-2,ASRRGGQNGYT
TRBV19,TRBJ2-7,ASSMPTASGRPYEQY
TRBV2,TRBJ2-3,ASSEFGTDTQY
TRBV19,TRBJ2-2,ATTQGPHTGELF
TRBV29-1,TRBJ1-5,SASDGNQPQH
TRBV9,TRBJ1-3,ASSVVGTVSGNTIY
TRBV5-1,TRBJ1-1,ASSSKGTANTEAF
TRBV20-1,TRBJ1-3,SARDQISGNTIY
TRBV28,TRBJ2-1,ASKLRGNEQF